The source of this TCR beta chain is a study of human T cells and chemical hapten exposure. The table lists this clonotype with many counts. Antigen: not known. The study, taken as a whole, reports: Sensitizing with DPC caused no change in TCRs above 1 in 1000 frequency.

TCRdb reprocessed the RACE reads with MiXCR, giving one entry per CDR3 protein. The table shows around 360,000 distinct CDR3 sequences, with roughly 6% occurring only once. Time point described: patch test 2, 6 weeks after DPC sensitization. The treatment denotes: therapeutic diphenylcyclopropenone sensitization with weekly scalp DPC. The starting material was whole blood, obtained in connection with sensitization to the hapten diphenylcyclopropenone (DPC). The clonotype was recovered from a woman aged 18 to 35 with alopecia areata. Some clones in this sample may be carry-over from other donors' samples.

CDR3 sequence (DNA): TGTGCCAGCAGTCCCGCCGGGACCTTAGGCTACGAGCAGTACTTC. Translated: CASSPAGTLGYEQYF. The V and J genes are TRBV27 and TRBJ2-7; the D gene could be TRBD1 or TRBD2 (5 bases each). V shed 5 bases and J shed 3 bases, with 17 bases lying between them. Germline V gene sequence: CDR1 MNHEY, CDR2 SMNVEV (reference sequence). This CDR3 region has 15 residues.